A selection of T cell receptor beta chains follows, all from one sample in a study of T cells in Graves' hyperthyroidism and ophthalmopathy. Each CDR3 protein is one row after TCRdb ran MiXCR on the multiplex PCR reads. The profile shows approximately 620,000 distinct CDR3 sequences, approximately 15% of them singletons. Sequenced: blood. Source of these receptors: a woman aged 40 to 50 with Graves' ophthalmopathy. The CDR3 runs from the conserved cysteine through the conserved F or W. The order of the fields is D gene, CDR3 length, V gene, clone size, J gene, CDR3 DNA, CDR3 protein. A D gene is named only where the DNA matches it firmly. The size field is filled for only some rows; it gives once, few, many or a size class.

d_gene: TRBD2
len: 17
v_gene: TRBV5-4
abundance: NA
j_gene: TRBJ2-1
CDR3nt: TGTGCCAGCAGCCCCTCGACTAGCGGGAGGTCCTACAATGAGCAGTTCTTC
CDR3aa: CASSPSTSGRSYNEQFF

d_gene: TRBD1
len: 13
v_gene: TRBV27
abundance: NA
j_gene: TRBJ1-5
CDR3nt: TGTGCCAGCAGTTCGAGACAGGGCGGGCCCCAGCATTTT
CDR3aa: CASSSRQGGPQHF

d_gene: NA
len: 14
v_gene: TRBV5-1
abundance: many
j_gene: TRBJ2-2
CDR3nt: TGCGCCAGCAGCTTGGGATTGAACACCGGGGAGCTGTTTTTT
CDR3aa: CASSLGLNTGELFF

d_gene: TRBD1
len: 16
v_gene: TRBV5-1
abundance: many
j_gene: TRBJ2-2
CDR3nt: TGCGCCAGCAGCTTTAAGGGACAGGGGAACACCGGGGAGCTGTTTTTT
CDR3aa: CASSFKGQGNTGELFF

d_gene: TRBD1
len: 13
v_gene: TRBV24-1
abundance: NA
j_gene: TRBJ2-2
CDR3nt: TGTGCCACCAGTGATTGGCAGGGGGCCGAGCTGTTTTTT
CDR3aa: CATSDWQGAELFF

d_gene: TRBD1
len: 17
v_gene: TRBV5-1
abundance: NA
j_gene: TRBJ2-3
CDR3nt: TGCGCCAGCAGCTTGGATCTGACAGGGGGCTTTTCAGATACGCAGTATTTT
CDR3aa: CASSLDLTGGFSDTQYF

d_gene: NA
len: 14
v_gene: TRBV6-5
abundance: NA
j_gene: TRBJ1-5
CDR3nt: TGTGCCAGCAGTTACGGACCGTTGAATCAGCCCCAGCATTTT
CDR3aa: CASSYGPLNQPQHF

d_gene: NA
len: 14
v_gene: TRBV20-1
abundance: NA
j_gene: TRBJ2-5
CDR3nt: TGCAGTGCTAGAGACCCGGGCCGACAAGAGACCCAGTACTTC
CDR3aa: CSARDPGRQETQYF

d_gene: TRBD1
len: 14
v_gene: TRBV4-1
abundance: NA
j_gene: TRBJ1-2
CDR3nt: TGCGCCAGCAGCCATCCCGACAGGGAGTCCGGCTACACCTTC
CDR3aa: CASSHPDRESGYTF

d_gene: NA
len: 15
v_gene: TRBV11-2
abundance: many
j_gene: TRBJ2-5
CDR3nt: TGTGCCAGCAGCTTGGCCAGACCCTCCCAAGAGACCCAGTACTTC
CDR3aa: CASSLARPSQETQYF

d_gene: TRBD2
len: 18
v_gene: TRBV18
abundance: many
j_gene: TRBJ2-1
CDR3nt: TGTGCCAGCTCACCACGAGACGCTGGACTAGCGGAGTACAATGAGCAGTTCTTC
CDR3aa: CASSPRDAGLAEYNEQFF

d_gene: NA
len: 13
v_gene: TRBV10-3
abundance: many
j_gene: TRBJ2-7
CDR3nt: TGTGCCATCAGTGACAGAAATCCCTACGAGCAGTACTTC
CDR3aa: CAISDRNPYEQYF

d_gene: NA
len: 15
v_gene: TRBV7-2
abundance: NA
j_gene: TRBJ2-5
CDR3nt: TGCGCCAGCAGCCAAGCCGGGAGAGGGGAGGAGACCCAGTACTTC
CDR3aa: CASSQAGRGEETQYF

d_gene: NA
len: 13
v_gene: TRBV7-8
abundance: few
j_gene: TRBJ2-7
CDR3nt: TGTGCCAGCACCCTAGGGGGGGCCAACGAGCAGTACTTC
CDR3aa: CASTLGGANEQYF

d_gene: NA
len: 17
v_gene: TRBV7-9
abundance: few
j_gene: TRBJ2-5
CDR3nt: TGTGCCAGCAGCTTATCCCTCGGCAGGTGGGCCGAGGAGACCCAGTACTTC
CDR3aa: CASSLSLGRWAEETQYF

d_gene: TRBD2
len: 15
v_gene: TRBV7-2
abundance: NA
j_gene: TRBJ2-1
CDR3nt: TGTGCCAGCAGCTTAGTGGGCGGGGGGGGCAATGAGCAGTTCTTC
CDR3aa: CASSLVGGGGNEQFF

d_gene: NA
len: 14
v_gene: TRBV30
abundance: many
j_gene: TRBJ2-5
CDR3nt: TGTGCCTGGAGTGTTGGGCAGGGGGGCGAGACCCAGTACTTC
CDR3aa: CAWSVGQGGETQYF

d_gene: NA
len: 15
v_gene: TRBV12-3/TRBV12-4
abundance: NA
j_gene: TRBJ1-4
CDR3nt: TGTGCCAGCAGTCCCGGACAGCCGTTAGGGGAAAAACTGTTTTTT
CDR3aa: CASSPGQPLGEKLFF